Listed below are T cell receptor beta chains from one sample, sequenced in a study of shared clonotypes between healthy human individuals. Repertoires were generated with immunoSEQ multiplex PCR, while TCRdb's copy carries only in-frame clones and drops some. This sample has 700,000 or so clones, with about three quarters found just once. Sequencing was carried out using memory CD4+ T cells sorted from blood. Receptor source: a woman in her thirties in good health. Each CDR3 is given with its conserved first and last residue. The order of the fields is V gene, J gene, D gene, clone size, CDR3 protein, CDR3 DNA. The D gene is left open where the match is weak. Not every row has a clone size; where given, it reads once, few, many or a size class.

>TRBV4-2|TRBJ1-5|TRBD1|.
CASSPNPGQGNQPQHF
TGTGCCAGCAGCCCAAATCCGGGACAGGGCAATCAGCCCCAGCATTTT
>TRBV11-2|TRBJ2-6|TRBD1|few
CASSWGQSSGANVLTF
TGTGCCAGCAGCTGGGGACAGAGCTCTGGGGCCAACGTCCTGACTTTC
>TRBV5-4|TRBJ1-2|.|.
CASKEGGADGYTF
TGTGCCAGCAAGGAGGGGGGGGCGGATGGCTACACCTTC
>TRBV5-1|TRBJ1-4|.|.
CASSPDGDNEKLFF
TGCGCCAGCAGCCCGGACGGTGATAATGAAAAACTGTTTTTT
>TRBV20-1|TRBJ2-4|.|.
CSARSHPKQRF
TGCAGTGCGAGAAGCCACCCGAAGCAAAGGTTC
>TRBV5-8|TRBJ2-1|TRBD2|.
CASSPVFSSGNRGNEQFF
TGTGCCAGCAGCCCGGTATTTTCTAGCGGGAATCGCGGGAATGAGCAGTTCTTC
>TRBV7-2|TRBJ1-1|.|.
CASSLQGGNTEAFF
TGTGCCAGCAGCTTACAGGGCGGGAACACTGAAGCTTTCTTT
>TRBV29-1|TRBJ1-1|.|.
CSVSTGYGTEAFF
TGCAGCGTTTCGACAGGCTATGGGACTGAAGCTTTCTTT
>TRBV2|TRBJ1-1|.|.
CASRTTFTRGAEAFF
TGTGCCAGCAGGACGACCTTCACCCGGGGGGCTGAAGCTTTCTTT
>TRBV28|TRBJ1-2|.|.
CASRMDSGTNYGYTF
TGTGCCAGCAGAATGGACTCCGGGACCAACTATGGCTACACCTTC
>TRBV18|TRBJ2-3|.|once
CASSPADLGGTDTQYF
TGTGCCAGCTCGCCCGCCGACCTTGGCGGCACAGATACGCAGTATTTT
>TRBV4-1|TRBJ1-2|TRBD1|few
CASSQDQGTGLAGYTF
TGCGCCAGCAGCCAAGATCAGGGGACAGGTCTGGCCGGCTACACCTTC
>TRBV6-5|TRBJ1-5|TRBD1|.
CASSRTGFNQPQHF
TGTGCCAGCAGCCGGACAGGCTTTAATCAGCCCCAGCATTTT
>TRBV19|TRBJ1-2|.|many
CASSIATGTPYGYTF
TGTGCCAGTAGTATAGCCACGGGGACCCCATATGGCTACACCTTC
>TRBV28|TRBJ2-7|TRBD1|.
CASRTGHLYEQYF
TGTGCCAGCAGGACAGGGCATCTCTACGAGCAGTACTTC
>TRBV27|TRBJ2-7|.|.
CASSSSVATSSYEQYF
TGTGCCAGCAGTTCCTCCGTAGCGACTAGCTCCTACGAGCAGTACTTC
>TRBV28|TRBJ2-7|.|.
CASSSPTVTYEQYF
TGTGCCAGCAGTTCGCCGACAGTTACCTACGAGCAGTACTTC
>TRBV21-1|TRBJ1-5|.|.
CASSSRDRGFQPQHF
TGTGCCAGCAGCAGCCGGGACAGGGGGTTTCAGCCCCAGCATTTT
>TRBV7-8|TRBJ2-1|.|.
CASSQYVANNEQFF
TGTGCCAGCAGCCAGTATGTGGCGAACAATGAGCAGTTCTTC
>TRBV27|TRBJ2-7|TRBD2|.
CASSLSALARGASEQYF
TGTGCCAGCAGTTTATCGGCTTTGGCGCGGGGGGCTTCCGAGCAGTACTTC
>TRBV6-4|TRBJ2-7|TRBD2|few
CARRLAGAYEQYF
TGTGCCAGACGCCTAGCGGGAGCCTACGAGCAGTACTTC
>TRBV6-1|TRBJ1-5|.|.
CASSETGGFNQPQHF
TGTGCCAGCAGTGAAACGGGGGGCTTTAATCAGCCCCAGCATTTT
>TRBV4-1|TRBJ2-1|TRBD2|.
CASSLRLLAVSPYNEQFF
TGCGCCAGCAGCCTCCGCCTACTAGCGGTTTCCCCCTACAATGAGCAGTTCTTC
>TRBV5-1|TRBJ2-5|.|once
CASSLVQETQYF
TGTGCCAGCAGCTTGGTCCAAGAGACCCAGTACTTC
>TRBV6-1|TRBJ2-3|.|.
CASRPTGNTDTQYF
TGTGCCAGCAGGCCCACAGGGAACACAGATACGCAGTATTTT
>TRBV9|TRBJ2-1|TRBD1|.
CASSVVELGTGPHEQFF
TGTGCCAGCAGCGTAGTTGAGTTGGGGACAGGCCCCCATGAGCAGTTCTTC
>TRBV14|TRBJ2-7|.|.
CASSLGPSHEQYF
TGTGCCAGCAGCCTTGGGCCTTCACACGAGCAGTACTTC
>TRBV19|TRBJ1-5|TRBD1|.
CASSSWTGGRNQPQHF
TGTGCCAGTAGTTCCTGGACAGGGGGGAGGAATCAGCCCCAGCATTTT
>TRBV11-2|TRBJ2-7|.|.
CASSLAHEQYF
TGTGCCAGCAGCTTAGCCCACGAGCAGTACTTC
>TRBV15|TRBJ1-2|.|.
CATSKNRESNGYTF
TGTGCCACCAGCAAAAACAGGGAATCCAATGGCTACACCTTC
>TRBV18|TRBJ2-7|.|.
CASSPRGTEEYEQYF
TGTGCCAGCTCACCACGCGGGACAGAGGAATACGAGCAGTACTTC
>TRBV5-1|TRBJ2-2|.|.
CASSLAGANTGELFF
TGCGCCAGCAGCCTCGCAGGGGCAAACACCGGGGAGCTGTTTTTT
>TRBV5-5|TRBJ2-7|TRBD1|.
CASSPQTGSYEQYF
TGTGCCAGCAGCCCACAGACAGGGTCCTACGAGCAGTACTTC
>TRBV7-3|TRBJ2-7|TRBD1|.
CASSPGQEYEQYF
TGTGCCAGCAGCCCCGGACAGGAGTACGAGCAGTACTTC
>TRBV2|TRBJ2-5|.|.
CASSEGWVVETQYF
TGTGCCAGCAGTGAGGGTTGGGTAGTAGAGACCCAGTACTTC
>TRBV11-3|TRBJ2-3|.|few
CASSLEGVHTDTQYF
TGTGCCAGCAGCTTAGAAGGGGTTCACACAGATACGCAGTATTTT
>TRBV5-4|TRBJ2-1|TRBD2|few
CASRYGLVNEQFF
TGTGCCAGCAGATATGGACTAGTCAATGAGCAGTTCTTC
>TRBV2|TRBJ2-5|.|once
CASSERAGVETQYF
TGTGCCAGCAGTGAAAGGGCAGGGGTAGAGACCCAGTACTTC
>TRBV27|TRBJ1-2|.|many
CASGGPNFNYGYTF
TGTGCCAGCGGGGGACCTAACTTTAACTATGGCTACACCTTC
>TRBV5-1|TRBJ2-7|.|.
CASRGHLSYEQYF
TGCGCCAGCAGGGGACATTTGTCCTACGAGCAGTACTTC